This is a list of T cell receptor beta chains from one sample in a study of PD-L1 blockade in urothelial cancer. Sequenced by immunoSEQ multiplex PCR; TCRdb stores in-frame clones only, minus some. In the table there are about 38,000 clones, approximately 86% of which are singletons. The specimen was PBMCs, collected around atezolizumab (anti-PD-L1) treatment. These receptors were taken from an elderly man with urothelial cancer. Both conserved end residues are part of each CDR3. Fields, in order: V gene, J gene, CDR3 protein.

TRBV16	TRBJ1-5	CASSQDRVDQPQHF
TRBV9	TRBJ2-5	CASSTGQGETQYF
TRBV7-6	TRBJ2-5	CASSFDQETQYF
TRBV7-2	TRBJ2-1	CASSLVAADNEQFF
TRBV5-1	TRBJ2-7	CASSEMTGTGYEQYF
TRBV5-1	TRBJ2-1	CASSPPMREGDEQFF
TRBV7-6	TRBJ1-1	CASSLAIGGVGGNTEAFF
TRBV5-6	TRBJ2-2	CASSGGSLELFF
TRBV11-3	TRBJ1-1	CASSQNKNTEAFF
TRBV30	TRBJ1-1	CAWSAGEAFF
TRBV7-6	TRBJ2-1	CASSLGLADSSYNEQFF
TRBV2	TRBJ2-7	CASSDPTRNPYEQYF
TRBV7-2	TRBJ2-5	CASSKSGSQETQYF
TRBV11-2	TRBJ2-3	CASSRTSGSTDTQYF
TRBV18	TRBJ1-1	CASSPGGGNTEAFF
TRBV28	TRBJ2-7	CASGVAGGAYEQYF
TRBV5-6	TRBJ2-2	CASSYVSGQLGTGELFF
TRBV28	TRBJ1-2	CASSLFMDISYGYTF
TRBV7-7	TRBJ2-1	CASSLGVGLAGDNEQFF
TRBV19	TRBJ2-1	CASSIVGRDPYNEQFF
TRBV28	TRBJ1-5	CASRENRGLVSNQPQHF
TRBV27	TRBJ2-2	CASRAANTGELFF
TRBV6-5	TRBJ1-2	CAIGQGTNSGYTF
TRBV7-8	TRBJ2-7	CASSLGDYSYEQYF
TRBV29-1	TRBJ1-1	CSVSGAGGANTEAFF
TRBV28	TRBJ2-7	CATVLAGDYEQYF
TRBV5-1	TRBJ2-3	CASSLAIGSGIAQYF
TRBV7-9	TRBJ2-2	CASSSPGLAKKTGELFF